The 25 T cell receptor beta chains listed next were all sequenced from one sample in a study of blood T cell repertoires in COVID-19. Generated by immunoSEQ multiplex PCR, the TCRdb table keeps only in-frame clones and is missing some. This sample carries approximately 70,000 clones, more than 85% of them seen once, and the ten largest clones take 13%. The sequencing input was peripheral blood. These receptors were taken from a human donor with active COVID-19. The donor label of this sample is uncertain.

The chain joins TRBV11-2 to TRBJ2-1; TRBD2 might be the D (5 bases). The V end was cut by 3 bases, the J end by 5 bases, with 17 bases between. Germline CDR1 and CDR2: SGHAT and FQNNGV. The length of the CDR3 is 16 residues. CDR3 DNA: TGTGCCAGCAGCTTCGGTTTGGGGTGGGGAGACAATGAGCAGTTCTTC. Translation gives CASSFGLGWGDNEQFF. The full variable domain, in which reference TRBV11-2 and TRBJ2-1 provide the parts outside the CDR3, is EAGVAQSPRYKIIEKRQSVAFWCNPISGHATLYWYQQILGQGPKLLIQFQNNGVVDDSQLPKDRFSAERLKGVDSTLKIQPAKLEDSAVYLCASSFGLGWGDNEQFFGPGTRLTVL.

The chain carries TRBV9 and TRBJ2-5; D perhaps matches TRBD2 (5 bases). The germline CDR1 and CDR2 sequences are SGDLS and YYNGEE. Trimming pared 0 bases from V and 5 bases from J, leaving 11 bases between. This CDR3 region has 14 residues. The CDR3: CASSVDRRGETQYF. The CDR3 coding sequence is TGTGCCAGCAGCGTAGATAGGAGAGGGGAGACCCAGTACTTC.

This clone came up once. This sequence joins TRBV14 and TRBJ1-3; D possibly corresponds to TRBD1 (6 bases). Trimming cost V 4 bases and J 4 bases, with 17 bases left between them. The CDR3 contains 16 residues. Germline V CDR1 and CDR2: SGHDN, FVKESK. The DNA for the CDR3 is TGTGCCAGCAGCCGCTTTCTCGGACAGACCGGAAACACCATATATTTT. Protein sequence: CASSRFLGQTGNTIYF.

The chain carries TRBV10-3 and TRBJ1-1, with TRBD1 matching 7 bases. From germline, CDR1 is ENHRY and CDR2 SYGVKD. After removal of 1 base from V and 6 bases from J, the junction contained 2 bases not matched to a gene. The CDR3 covers 13 residues. The chain's CDR3 is CAISEFQGAEAFF. The CDR3 bases are TGTGCCATCAGTGAGTTCCAGGGGGCTGAAGCTTTCTTT.

This clone appeared a single time. Sequence at one end of the junction differs from germline and may be a read error. The chain links TRBV19 to TRBJ2-3; TRBD2 aligns across 7 bases. Germline V gene lookup returns CDR1 LNHDA and CDR2 SQIVND (reference sequence). This CDR3 has 12 amino acids. CDR3 sequence reads: CASRIAGDTQYF. CDR3 sequence (DNA): TGTGCCAGTAGGATAGCGGGAGATACGCAGTATTTT.

The chain carries TRBV23-1 and TRBJ2-7; 7 nucleotides line up with TRBD1. TRBV23-1 is known as an ORF, though its function is uncertain. V was pared by 5 bases and J by 5 bases, with 6 bases of the junction left unmatched. The CDR3 has 13 residues. As DNA, the CDR3 is TGCGCCAGCAGTAAGGGGGCAATCCACGAGCAGTACTTC. Amino acid sequence: CASSKGAIHEQYF.

The V gene is TRBV15, the J gene TRBJ2-2; TRBD1 agrees at 9 bases. The trim removed 1 base at V and 4 bases at J, leaving 4 bases unmatched. This CDR3 is built from 16 residues. From germline, CDR1 is LNHNV and CDR2 YYDKDF (reference sequence). The CDR3 sequence: CATSRGRDRATGELFF. The CDR3 DNA reads TGTGCCACCAGCAGAGGCCGGGACAGGGCCACCGGGGAGCTGTTTTTT.

V gene TRBV3-1 (or the pseudogene TRBV3-2) combines with J gene TRBJ1-4; D call uncertain. Per the germline V gene, CDR1 is LGHDT and CDR2 is YNNKEL (reference sequence). This CDR3 is 15 amino acids long. Deletions cut 4 bases from V and 2 bases from J, with 11 bases between. CDR3 sequence: CASSPRAGTNEKLFF. For the CDR3, the DNA is TGTGCCAGCAGCCCTCGAGCGGGCACTAATGAAAAACTGTTTTTT.

In this sample, this clone turned up once. Additional DNA sequences in this sample encode the identical CDR3. The rearrangement joins TRBV11-3 to TRBJ2-2, with D maybe TRBD2 (5 bases). CDR1 is SGHNT, CDR2 YENEEA, per germline. V lost 3 bases and J 4 bases, leaving 9 bases between the germline ends. The CDR3 covers 14 residues. CDR3 sequence reads: CASSFGRGTGELFF. In nucleotides, the CDR3 is TGTGCCAGCAGCTTTGGTCGGGGCACCGGGGAGCTGTTTTTT.

The rearrangement uses TRBV9 and TRBJ2-2; TRBD1 aligns across 7 bases. The junction had 5 bases not matched to a gene; V was cut back by 3 bases and J by 6 bases. The CDR3 covers 14 residues. From germline, CDR1 is SGDLS and CDR2 YYNGEE. The CDR3 DNA follows: TGTGCCAGCAGCGCGGGACAGAGAGCCGGGGAGCTGTTTTTT. Protein: CASSAGQRAGELFF.

The gene calls are TRBV20-1 and TRBJ2-5; TRBD1 aligns across 8 bases. Trimming removed 3 bases from V and 3 bases from J; junction bases left unmatched: 6. The length of the CDR3 is 14 residues. Germline values: CDR1 DFQATT, CDR2 SNEGSKA (reference sequence). For the CDR3, the DNA is TGCAGTGCTAGTCAGGGGGCCCAGGAAGAGACCCAGTACTTC. Its translation: CSASQGAQEETQYF.

The J gene is TRBJ1-2, the V gene TRBV7-2; TRBD1 might be the D (5 bases). CDR3 length equals 13 residues. V was trimmed by 5 bases and J by 4 bases, leaving 11 bases between them. Germline assignment: CDR1 SGHTA and CDR2 FQGNSA. CDR3: CASSLGAFYGYTF. CDR3 DNA sequence: TGTGCCAGCAGCCTAGGGGCATTCTATGGCTACACCTTC.

The chain has TRBV21-1 and TRBJ2-1; TRBD1 was called by the table and not checked on the DNA. TRBV21-1 is a known pseudogene. The CDR3 has 17 amino acids. CDR3 in DNA: TGTGCCAGCAGCAGACCAGGCTTCACGAGCTCCTACAATGAGCAGTTCTTC. Its translation: CASSRPGFTSSYNEQFF.

V and J are TRBV12-3 or TRBV12-4 and TRBJ2-5; weak D call: TRBD2 (6 bases). Trimming shortened V by 7 bases and J by 5 bases, and 14 bases separated the two germline ends. CDR3 size: 13 residues. The CDR3 loop reads CASTWEVRETQYF. The CDR3 coding sequence is TGTGCCAGCACCTGGGAGGTACGGGAGACCCAGTACTTC.

This chain connects TRBV9 to TRBJ1-3; the match to TRBD1 covers 11 bases. V shed 4 bases and J 0 bases; nucleotides not matched to a gene: 9. The CDR3 has 18 residues. Germline lookup yields CDR1 SGDLS and CDR2 YYNGEE. For the CDR3, the DNA is TGTGCCAGCAGCCCTCCTTCCGGGACAGGGGGCTCTGGAAACACCATATATTTT. Protein: CASSPPSGTGGSGNTIYF. Full variable domain (outside the CDR3, taken from reference TRBV9 and TRBJ1-3): DSGVTQTPKHLITATGQRVTLRCSPRSGDLSVYWYQQSLDQGLQFLIQYYNGEERAKGNILERFSAQQFPDLHSELNLSSLELGDSALYFCASSPPSGTGGSGNTIYFGEGSWLTVV.

The chain combines TRBV29-1 with TRBJ2-7; 8 nucleotides agree with TRBD1. Germline assignment: CDR1 SQVTM and CDR2 ANQGSEA. The CDR3 covers 12 residues. J was trimmed by 2 bases and V by 4 bases; bases with no gene match: 1. CDR3 amino acids: CSVVQGAYEQYF. CDR3 nucleotide sequence: TGCAGCGTTGTACAGGGGGCCTACGAGCAGTACTTC.

CDR3 DNA: TGCGCCAGCAGCAAGGTCGGGACTAGCAACGAGCAGTACTTC. It yields the protein CASSKVGTSNEQYF. V usage is TRBV5-1 and J usage is TRBJ2-7; 9 bases agree with TRBD2. CDR1 SGHRS and CDR2 YFSETQ come from the germline V gene. This CDR3 contains 14 residues. The J segment lost 5 bases and the V segment lost 4 bases, leaving 7 bases of the junction unmatched.

V is TRBV28 and J is TRBJ1-5; 9 bases line up with TRBD1. Per germline, CDR1 MDHEN and CDR2 SYDVKM. CDR3 size: 17 residues. Trimming cost V 5 bases and J 0 bases; bases outside gene matches: 8. This CDR3 is CASSMGQGSYSNQPQHF. The CDR3 bases are TGTGCCAGCAGTATGGGACAGGGAAGCTATAGCAATCAGCCCCAGCATTTT.

The J gene is TRBJ2-5, the V gene TRBV2, with 9 bases lining up with TRBD1. CDR3 length: 13 amino acids. Germline V gene data show CDR1 as SNHLY and CDR2 as FYNNEI. V gave up 6 bases and J gave up 5 bases; unmatched junction bases: 4. The CDR3 loop reads CASRVQGAETQYF. In DNA, the CDR3 is TGTGCCAGCAGAGTACAGGGGGCCGAGACCCAGTACTTC.

The CDR3 spells CASSDGRGGETQYF. CDR3 nucleotide sequence: TGTGCCAGCAGTGACGGTCGGGGGGGCGAGACCCAGTACTTC. This chain joins TRBV2 and TRBJ2-5; the match to TRBD2 covers 8 bases. Per germline, CDR1 SNHLY and CDR2 FYNNEI. With V trimmed by 3 bases and J by 5 bases, 5 bases remained unmatched. This CDR3 region has 14 residues.

This clone appeared a single time. This sequence joins TRBV5-1 and TRBJ2-3; 9 nucleotides align to TRBD2. Germline V gene lookup returns CDR1 SGHRS and CDR2 YFSETQ. V gave up 0 bases and J gave up 6 bases; unmatched junction bases: 8. The CDR3 runs 16 residues. The CDR3 sequence: CASSLGGSGSWDTQYF. Written as DNA, the CDR3 is TGCGCCAGCAGCTTGGGAGGTAGCGGGAGCTGGGATACGCAGTATTTT.

The chain links TRBV7-8 to TRBJ2-2; TRBD2 might be the D (6 bases). V dropped 5 bases and J dropped 3 bases, with 22 bases sitting between them. This CDR3 is built from 18 residues. CDR1 SGHVS and CDR2 FQNEAQ come from the germline V gene. The CDR3 region is CASSPGSGSGRYTGELFF. The CDR3 nucleotides read TGTGCCAGCAGCCCCGGGAGTGGATCAGGCCGGTACACCGGGGAGCTGTTTTTT. The full variable domain, with the rest looked up from reference TRBV7-8 and TRBJ2-2, is GAGVSQSPRYKVAKRGQDVALRCDPISGHVSLFWYQQALGQGPEFLTYFQNEAQLDKSGLPSDRFFAERPEGSVSTLKIQRTQQEDSAVYLCASSPGSGSGRYTGELFFGEGSRLTVL.

The rearrangement links TRBV4-3 to TRBJ1-2; 9 nucleotides align to TRBD1. Germline V gene sequence: CDR1 LGHNA, CDR2 YSLEER. The V and J ends lost 1 base and 4 bases, in that order; junction bases with no gene match: 7. The CDR3 is 16 amino acids. The CDR3 here is CASSQVQGARPYGYTF. CDR3 nucleotides: TGCGCCAGCAGCCAAGTACAGGGGGCGCGGCCCTATGGCTACACCTTC.

This clone was counted a few times. As DNA, the CDR3 is TGTGCCAGTAGTCTTTGGGGGAGCGGGAGGCACAATGAGCAGTTCTTC. This encodes CASSLWGSGRHNEQFF. The chain combines TRBV19 with TRBJ2-1, with 9 bases matching TRBD2. Germline CDR1 and CDR2: LNHDA and SQIVND (reference sequence). CDR3 size: 16 residues. V lost 5 bases, J lost 5 bases, and 10 bases stayed unmatched. Full variable domain (outside the CDR3, taken from reference TRBV19 and TRBJ2-1): DGGITQSPKYLFRKEGQNVTLSCEQNLNHDAMYWYRQDPGQGLRLIYYSQIVNDFQKGDIAEGYSVSREKKESFPLTVTSAQKNPTAFYLCASSLWGSGRHNEQFFGPGTRLTVL.

The V gene is TRBV28, the J gene TRBJ1-2; a weak D match, TRBD1 (6 bases). V was cut by 5 bases and J by 3 bases, with 13 bases left in between. The germline V gene encodes CDR1 MDHEN and CDR2 SYDVKM. The CDR3 sequence is 14 residues long. CDR3 DNA: TGTGCCAGCAGTACCGAAAGGACAGACTATGGCTACACCTTC. As protein: CASSTERTDYGYTF.